The 31 T cell receptor beta chains listed next were all sequenced from one sample in a study of blood T cell repertoires in COVID-19. TCRdb's copy holds only in-frame clones and misses some; the assay was immunoSEQ multiplex PCR. The sample carries more than 70,000 clones, over 75% recorded once. The sequencing input was peripheral blood. The receptors shown here come from a woman aged 80 or older with acute or convalescent COVID-19.

This clone has just one count. This sequence joins TRBV4-1 and TRBJ1-2; 8 bases agree with TRBD1. Germline V gives CDR1 MGHRA, CDR2 YSYEKL. The CDR3 contains 14 residues. The trim removed 4 bases at V and 5 bases at J, leaving 6 bases unmatched. The CDR3 coding sequence is TGCGCCAGCAGCCTCCAGGACAGGGATTATGGCTACACCTTC. It codes for CASSLQDRDYGYTF.

The rearrangement joins TRBV7-9 to TRBJ2-3; no clear D gene. CDR1 is SEHNR, CDR2 FQNEAQ, per germline (reference sequence). CDR3 length: 14 amino acids. Trimming shortened V by 5 bases and J by 0 bases, and 9 bases separated the two germline ends. The CDR3 is CASSPPASTDTQYF. The CDR3 DNA reads TGTGCCAGCAGCCCCCCCGCGAGCACAGATACGCAGTATTTT.

The chain couples TRBV19 to TRBJ2-6, with D possibly being TRBD1 (6 bases). Trimming removed 4 bases from V and 2 bases from J, with 9 bases in between. Germline loops: CDR1 LNHDA, CDR2 SQIVND (reference sequence). This CDR3 is built from 15 residues. The CDR3 region has the DNA TGTGCCAGTAGTACAACAGGGACTGGGGCCAACGTCCTGACTTTC. This encodes CASSTTGTGANVLTF.

This chain connects TRBV2 to TRBJ1-1; 8 nucleotides line up with TRBD1. Per the germline V gene, CDR1 is SNHLY and CDR2 is FYNNEI. The junction had 4 bases not matched to a gene; V was cut back by 3 bases and J by 10 bases. There are 12 residues in the CDR3. For the CDR3, the DNA is TGTGCCAGCAGTGATACGGGACAGGTAGCTTTCTTT. Translated: CASSDTGQVAFF. The entire variable domain, with the rest obtained from reference TRBV2 and TRBJ1-1, is as follows: EPEVTQTPSHQVTQMGQEVILRCVPISNHLYFYWYRQILGQKVEFLVSFYNNEISEKSEIFDDQFSVERPDGSNFTLKIRSTKLEDSAMYFCASSDTGQVAFFGQGTRLTVV.

V and J are TRBV5-1 and TRBJ2-7, with TRBD1 matching 8 bases. Germline CDR1 and CDR2: SGHRS and YFSETQ. The CDR3 extends over 14 amino acids. Losses at the gene ends were 4 bases for V and 1 base for J; bases not matched to a gene: 4. The CDR3, as DNA: TGCGCCAGCAGCCCCGGGACAGGTTCCTACGAGCAGTACTTC. Protein product: CASSPGTGSYEQYF.

A word on this clone: The germline gene is not matched at one end of the junction; a read error may be the cause. The sample holds other DNA sequences that translate to the same CDR3. V is TRBV15 and J is TRBJ1-5; possible D gene TRBD1, 5 bases. This CDR3 contains 13 residues. From germline, CDR1 is LNHNV and CDR2 YYDKDF (reference sequence). CDR3 loop: CATSRQKDQPQHF. The CDR3 DNA reads TGTGCTACCAGCAGACAGAAAGATCAGCCCCAGCATTTT.

The rearrangement uses TRBV3-1 (or the pseudogene TRBV3-2) and TRBJ1-3, with D hard to call. Germline V CDR1 and CDR2: LGHDT, YNNKEL (reference sequence). This CDR3 has 11 residues. V dropped 6 bases and J dropped 10 bases, with 10 bases sitting between them. This chain's CDR3 is CASRDAVTIYF. CDR3 DNA sequence: TGTGCCAGCAGGGATGCGGTAACCATATATTTT.

The chain uses TRBV5-5 and TRBJ1-5, with 7 bases fitting TRBD1. The CDR3 runs to 15 residues. Germline values: CDR1 SGHKS, CDR2 YYEKEE (reference sequence). V dropped 2 bases and J dropped 3; count of bases not matched to a gene: 5. As DNA, the CDR3 is TGTGCCAGCAGCTTTGACAGGGTCCCCAATCAGCCCCAGCATTTT. Translation: CASSFDRVPNQPQHF. The whole variable domain, remainder taken from reference TRBV5-5 and TRBJ1-5, is DAGVTQSPTHLIKTRGQQVTLRCSPISGHKSVSWYQQVLGQGPQFIFQYYEKEERGRGNFPDRFSARQFPNYSSELNVNALLLGDSALYLCASSFDRVPNQPQHFGDGTRLSIL.

The J gene is TRBJ1-3, the V gene TRBV4-1; 9 bases fit TRBD1. The CDR3 is 15 amino acids. The trim removed 1 base at V and 2 bases at J, leaving 0 bases unmatched. CDR1 is MGHRA and CDR2 is YSYEKL in the germline V gene. The CDR3 nucleotides read TGCGCCAGCAGCCAAGGACAGGGGGCTGGAAACACCATATATTTT. Translation: CASSQGQGAGNTIYF.

V is TRBV19 and J is TRBJ1-2, with D unclear. The ends were cut back, 5 bases at V and 5 bases at J, with 12 bases in the middle. CDR3 length: 13 residues. Germline V gene sequence: CDR1 LNHDA, CDR2 SQIVND (reference sequence). CDR3 region: CASSPQAGYGYTF. CDR3 DNA sequence: TGTGCCAGTAGTCCCCAGGCTGGTTATGGCTACACCTTC.

The J gene is TRBJ1-2, the V gene TRBV9, with D perhaps TRBD1 (5 bases). This CDR3 is built from 15 residues. V dropped 3 bases and J dropped 0 bases, with 12 bases sitting between them. Germline CDR1 is SGDLS and CDR2 is YYNGEE. CDR3 bases: TGTGCCAGCAGCGGGAGGGGTTTAGCTAACTATGGCTACACCTTC. It translates to CASSGRGLANYGYTF.

The chain links TRBV7-8 to TRBJ2-1, with 7 bases identical to TRBD1. J gave up 7 bases and V 4 bases, and 4 bases lay outside the gene matches. This CDR3 has 13 residues. The germline CDR1 and CDR2 sequences are SGHVS and FQNEAQ. CDR3 region: CASSSPQGNEQFF. The CDR3 bases are TGTGCCAGCAGCTCCCCACAGGGGAATGAGCAGTTCTTC.

This chain connects TRBV29-1 to TRBJ2-3, with D hard to call. The V gene's germline CDR1 is SQVTM and CDR2 ANQGSEA. There are 12 residues in the CDR3. V lost 6 bases and J 6 bases, leaving 13 bases between the germline ends. The CDR3 reads CSVRLAWDTQYF. The CDR3, as DNA: TGCAGCGTGCGACTCGCCTGGGATACGCAGTATTTT.

J is TRBJ2-2 and V is TRBV6-6, with 7 bases that match TRBD1. From germline, CDR1 is MNHNY and CDR2 SVGAGI (reference sequence). V lost 6 bases to trimming and J lost 0 bases; unmatched junction nucleotides: 4. This CDR3 spans 15 amino acids. CDR3 sequence: CASSHRGPNTGELFF. In DNA, the CDR3 is TGTGCCAGCAGCCACAGGGGACCGAACACCGGGGAGCTGTTTTTT.

The gene calls are TRBV7-3 and TRBJ2-3; 8 bases agree with TRBD2. Germline V gene data show CDR1 as SGHTA and CDR2 as FQGTGA. The CDR3 consists of 15 residues. Trimming removed 0 bases from V and 5 bases from J; junction bases left unmatched: 4. DNA for the CDR3: TGTGCCAGCAGCTTAACCAGCACTAGCGGAGATACGCAGTATTTT. Protein product: CASSLTSTSGDTQYF.

The rearrangement uses TRBV16 and TRBJ2-1; TRBD1 is a possible D gene (7 bases). CDR3 length equals 15 residues. Germline V gene lookup returns CDR1 KGHSY and CDR2 FQNENV. V was cut by 1 base and J by 7 bases, with 14 bases left in between. The CDR3 DNA sequence: TGTGCCAGCAGCCAATTTCGCCAGGGGGGTAATGAGCAGTTCTTC. Translated: CASSQFRQGGNEQFF.

The V call is TRBV24-1, the J call TRBJ2-1; D might be TRBD2 (5 bases). Germline V gives CDR1 KGHDR, CDR2 SFDVKD. Trimming took 8 bases from V and 15 from J, leaving 19 bases between them. This CDR3 comprises 12 residues. As DNA, the CDR3 is TGTGCCACCACCGATTTTGGGGAGAAGCGGTTCTTC. Amino acid sequence: CATTDFGEKRFF.

V is TRBV28 and J is TRBJ1-2; 7 bases match TRBD1. Germline V gene sequence: CDR1 MDHEN, CDR2 SYDVKM. Losses at the gene ends were 6 bases for V and 4 bases for J; bases not matched to a gene: 14. CDR3 length: 16 residues. The CDR3 nucleotides are TGTGCCAGCAGATCACATGGACAGGACACCCGCTATGGCTACACCTTC. Translation gives CASRSHGQDTRYGYTF.

This chain joins TRBV2 and TRBJ1-2; D gene uncertain. The CDR3 totals 15 residues. From germline, CDR1 is SNHLY and CDR2 FYNNEI. V was shortened by 4 bases and J by 4 bases, with 16 bases between the two germline ends. CDR3 residues: CASSVYPEQSYGYTF. CDR3 bases: TGTGCCAGCAGTGTTTATCCCGAACAGAGCTATGGCTACACCTTC.

J is TRBJ1-6 and V is TRBV18; the D gene is possibly TRBD1 (5 bases). The CDR3 totals 13 residues. The germline gives CDR1 KGHSH, CDR2 LQKENI. V was trimmed by 3 bases and J by 7 bases, leaving 7 bases between them. The CDR3 region has the DNA TGTGCCAGCTCACCCGGGGGAAATTCACCCCTCCACTTT. Translation: CASSPGGNSPLHF.

The chain employs TRBV10-3 and TRBJ2-7; 8 positions match TRBD2. J lost 7 bases, V lost 6 bases, and 8 bases had no gene match. The germline CDR1 and CDR2 sequences are ENHRY and SYGVKD. The CDR3 extends over 13 amino acids. For the CDR3, the DNA is TGTGCCATCAGCGTTAGCGGGGCGCTTGAGCAGTACTTC. Encoded protein: CAISVSGALEQYF.

V is TRBV24-1 and J is TRBJ2-2; a weak D match, TRBD1 (7 bases). The CDR3 totals 16 residues. Trimming took 2 bases from V and 5 from J, leaving 14 bases between them. CDR1 is KGHDR and CDR2 is SFDVKD in the germline V gene. CDR3 protein: CATSDWRAGGTGELFF. The CDR3 DNA follows: TGTGCCACCAGTGATTGGAGGGCAGGGGGGACCGGGGAGCTGTTTTTT.

The chain uses TRBV7-9 and TRBJ2-1; D not certain. Trimming took 4 bases from V and 7 from J, leaving 5 bases between them. Germline assignment: CDR1 SEHNR and CDR2 FQNEAQ (reference sequence). The CDR3 totals 11 residues. CDR3 region: CASSSFNEQFF. DNA for the CDR3: TGTGCCAGCAGCTCTTTTAATGAGCAGTTCTTC.

This clone has just one count. The genes are TRBV18 and TRBJ1-1; D perhaps matches TRBD1 (5 bases). This CDR3 comprises 16 residues. Germline CDR1 reads KGHSH; CDR2 reads LQKENI. V dropped 2 bases and J dropped 1 base, with 14 bases sitting between them. This chain's CDR3 is CASSPGRQIKNTEAFF. CDR3 DNA: TGTGCCAGCTCACCAGGCCGACAGATAAAGAACACTGAAGCTTTCTTT.

The rearrangement joins TRBV29-1 to TRBJ2-7; the D gene is possibly TRBD1 (6 bases). The CDR3 has 11 amino acids. V was trimmed by 8 bases and J by 5 bases, leaving 13 bases between them. In germline, CDR1 is SQVTM, CDR2 ANQGSEA. The CDR3 DNA follows: TGCAGCACCCGGACAGCCCACGAGCAGTACTTC. Residues: CSTRTAHEQYF.

V and J are TRBV5-4 and TRBJ1-4; perhaps TRBD1 as D (6 bases). The length of the CDR3 is 15 residues. V was shortened by 1 base and J by 8 bases, with 15 bases between the two germline ends. Germline V lookup: CDR1 SGHNT, CDR2 YYREEE (reference sequence). For the CDR3, the DNA is TGTGCCAGCAGCTTGAAGGGGGGGGACAAGGAAAAACTGTTTTTT. This translates into CASSLKGGDKEKLFF.

The V gene is TRBV14, the J gene TRBJ1-2; a weak D match, TRBD1 (5 bases). The CDR3 runs to 17 residues. Germline CDR1 is SGHDN and CDR2 is FVKESK. The V end lost 4 bases, the J end lost 4 bases, and 22 bases lay between the germline ends. The chain's CDR3 is CASSPHSQAGRLYGYTF. CDR3 nucleotides: TGTGCCAGCAGCCCGCACTCCCAGGCAGGGAGGCTCTATGGCTACACCTTC.

The rearrangement uses TRBV6-1 and TRBJ2-5; 11 bases are a match to TRBD2. Germline assignment: CDR1 MNHNS and CDR2 SASEGT. The CDR3 covers 16 residues. The V segment lost 2 bases and the J segment 2 bases; nucleotides outside the gene matches: 4. The CDR3 region is CASSESLAGGQETQYF. The CDR3 DNA reads as TGTGCCAGCAGTGAAAGCCTAGCGGGGGGACAAGAGACCCAGTACTTC.

The chain combines TRBV18 with TRBJ1-4; the D is unclear. Trimming stripped 3 bases from V and 0 bases from J, with 17 bases between. The CDR3 extends over 18 amino acids. Germline CDR1 reads KGHSH; CDR2 reads LQKENI. The CDR3 sequence: CASSPLPGALTTNEKLFF. The CDR3 DNA is TGTGCCAGCTCACCTTTACCGGGAGCTCTTACAACTAATGAAAAACTGTTTTTT.

The chain employs TRBV19 and TRBJ2-6; possible D gene TRBD1, 5 bases. The CDR3 extends over 14 amino acids. Deletions cut 6 bases from V and 8 bases from J, with 14 bases between. Germline CDR1 is LNHDA and CDR2 is SQIVND (reference sequence). The CDR3, as DNA: TGTGCCAGTAGCCCCAGGGCTGAGTCCAACGTCCTGACTTTC. It specifies CASSPRAESNVLTF.

The chain is built from TRBV4-1 and TRBJ1-5; 9 positions match TRBD1. The CDR3 has 14 amino acids. The trim removed 3 bases at V and 4 bases at J, leaving 1 base unmatched. Germline lookup yields CDR1 MGHRA and CDR2 YSYEKL. DNA for the CDR3: TGCGCCAGCAGCCAGGACAGGGGAAATCAGCCCCAGCATTTT. The encoded protein is CASSQDRGNQPQHF.